This entry describes one T cell receptor beta chain. There is no known antigen for this receptor. Base qualities are not at hand, and no much larger clone is one base apart. The sample is drawn from a study of post-analysis software for immune sequencing data (dated by TCRdb to between 2014 and 2017). About the full investigation: Recorded disease courses included relapsing-remitting, secondary progressive and progressive-relapsing multiple sclerosis, with some patients lacking subtype annotation. The multiple sclerosis patient repertoires were compared with ten to eleven previously published healthy control repertoires from donors aged roughly 6 to 27 years. A subset of samples was prepared in parallel using single-end sample barcoding, then pooled and co-amplified after Illumina adapter ligation.

The CDR3 runs 16 amino acids, cysteine and phenylalanine included. The entry retains the CDR3 DNA only, 48 bases that are in frame from base 1. V and J are trimmed by 5 bases and 0 bases, and the gene matches miss 6 bases of the junction. Based on the germline V gene, the CDR1 and CDR2 sequences are WSHSY and SAAADI. What the work shows at the level of the full study, not this receptor alone: Multiple sclerosis patients had significantly lower normalized Chao1 diversity than controls, a result that suggests substantial peripheral T-cell clonal expansion. Roughly 5 TRBV segments, including TRBV5-6, TRBV5-1 and TRBV20-1, were significantly more frequent in patients than controls. The control group was slightly older than the multiple sclerosis patient group. When samples were clustered directly using the F measure, samples prepared in the same batch co-clustered strongly, which prompted a batch-effect correction.

To demonstrate the VDJtools post-analysis software, the study profiled TCR beta repertoires from the peripheral blood of about 13 young patients with multiple sclerosis. The patients with multiple sclerosis were children and adolescents between 6 and 15 years of age. To prepare the library, PCR was applied. Sequenced on an Illumina HiSeq 2500. To reduce PCR and sequencing biases, unique molecular identifiers were built into the TCR beta cDNA libraries. Some 500,000 cDNA molecules were obtained per 1 to 10 million input T cells, so each molecule approximated one T cell. Patient libraries were prepared and sequenced with the same protocol used for the earlier healthy control dataset. Within a given batch, samples were prepared together, multiplexed and sequenced on the same HiSeq lane. The paper's processing steps were these. MIGEC was used to process the raw barcoded reads, and molecular identifier groups with only a single read were discarded before consensus assembly and CDR3 extraction. Clonotype tables were post-analysed with VDJtools, normalizing diversity by down-sampling all datasets to the smallest sample size. To correct batch-related cross-sample contamination, repertoire overlap clustering matched CDR3 amino acid sequences but not nucleotide sequences. In TCRdb, the public reads were trimmed at Q25 with fastp and aligned with MiXCR, with productive beta chains retained. Each CDR3 protein appears once, grouped with its most common genes and DNA. TCRdb's processing, not the authors', yielded these V and J calls. Counted in this sample were some 890,000 distinct CDR3 sequences; approximately 53% of them appeared once. The ten largest clonotypes hold over 4% of the sample.

This clonotype originated in a girl between 5 and 17 years old with multiple sclerosis. Input material: blood. The chain links TRBV10-2 with TRBJ2-5; 10 bases in between match TRBD2. The CDR3 reads as follows: CASSWLAGAHQETQYF. The nucleotides are TGCGCCAGCAGTTGGCTAGCGGGGGCCCACCAAGAGACCCAGTACTTC.